A single sample is the source of the 23 T cell receptor beta chains below, sequenced in a study of shared clonotypes between healthy human individuals. Here immunoSEQ multiplex PCR was the method, and the copy in TCRdb shows in-frame clones only, minus some. Of around 750,000 clones listed, roughly 70% were seen once; the top ten hold about 1.8%. The sample consisted of memory CD4+ T cells sorted from blood. Regarding subset: CD45RA-negative fraction. These receptors came from a young woman in good health.

V gene TRBV7-3 combines with J gene TRBJ2-2; D gene unclear. Germline V gene lookup returns CDR1 SGHTA and CDR2 FQGTGA. Between the trimmed V and J ends, which lost 5 bases and 3 bases, there was a span of 4 bases. CDR3 length equals 12 residues. This chain's CDR3 is CASSTYTGELFF. The CDR3 region has the DNA TGTGCCAGCAGCACCTACACCGGGGAGCTGTTTTTT.

The V gene is TRBV28, the J gene TRBJ1-2; tentative D call: TRBD1 (6 bases). The V end was cut by 6 bases, the J end by 7 bases, with 12 bases between. The CDR3 totals 12 residues. Germline V gives CDR1 MDHEN, CDR2 SYDVKM. CDR3 sequence (DNA): TGTGCCAGCAGGTCCCCCAGGGGTGGCTACACCTTC. Translated, it gives CASRSPRGGYTF.

V and J are TRBV13 and TRBJ2-6; D is ambiguous. Germline CDR1 is PRHDT and CDR2 is FYEKMQ (reference sequence). V shed 5 bases and J shed 1 base, with 12 bases lying between them. This CDR3 spans 16 amino acids. The DNA for the CDR3 is TGTGCCAGCAGCAATGGACGGGTATCTGGGGCCAACGTCCTGACTTTC. Amino acids: CASSNGRVSGANVLTF.

This chain joins TRBV2 and TRBJ2-2; D is undetermined. The ends were cut back, 6 bases at V and 0 bases at J, with 11 bases in the middle. Per germline, CDR1 SNHLY and CDR2 FYNNEI. The CDR3 sequence is 15 residues long. The CDR3 here is CASSVERANTGELFF. The CDR3, as DNA: TGTGCCAGCAGCGTCGAGCGTGCGAACACCGGGGAGCTGTTTTTT.

For the CDR3, the DNA is TGTGCCAGCAGTCCGACCCGAGAGACCCAGTACTTC. It is translated as CASSPTRETQYF. The chain uses TRBV2 and TRBJ2-5; D gene uncertain. V lost 5 bases to trimming and J lost 4 bases, with 8 bases between them. Germline V CDR1 and CDR2: SNHLY, FYNNEI. This CDR3 comprises 12 residues. Supplemented by reference TRBV2 and TRBJ2-5, the full variable domain reads EPEVTQTPSHQVTQMGQEVILRCVPISNHLYFYWYRQILGQKVEFLVSFYNNEISEKSEIFDDQFSVERPDGSNFTLKIRSTKLEDSAMYFCASSPTRETQYFGPGTRLLVL.

The rearrangement uses TRBV27 and TRBJ2-3; the D gene is possibly TRBD1 (5 bases). The V end was cut by 7 bases, the J end by 8 bases, with 19 bases between. The CDR3 length is 14 residues. Germline V lookup: CDR1 MNHEY, CDR2 SMNVEV (reference sequence). The CDR3 DNA reads TGTGCCAGCACTCAAAAGGCAGGGTTAGGTACGCAGTATTTT. Translation: CASTQKAGLGTQYF.

This clone was counted once. The rearrangement uses TRBV20-1 and TRBJ1-2; the D is unclear. V was trimmed by 0 bases and J by 4 bases, leaving 3 bases between them. Germline-derived CDR1 and CDR2 are DFQATT and SNEGSKA (reference sequence). The CDR3 is made up of 11 amino acids. The CDR3 sequence is CSARDFYGYTF. CDR3 DNA: TGCAGTGCTAGAGATTTCTATGGCTACACCTTC.

A single count supports this clone. Just one base apart from a much larger clone, this may be a read error. J is TRBJ2-2 and V is TRBV9, with D unresolved. Trimming took off 1 base at V and 8 bases at J, with 9 bases between the two ends. The germline V gene encodes CDR1 SGDLS and CDR2 YYNGEE. The CDR3 has 13 amino acids. DNA for the CDR3: TGTGCCAGCAGCGTAAGGCCCTCTGGGGAGCTGTTTTTT. It specifies CASSVRPSGELFF. The full variable domain, in which reference TRBV9 and TRBJ2-2 provide the parts outside the CDR3, is DSGVTQTPKHLITATGQRVTLRCSPRSGDLSVYWYQQSLDQGLQFLIQYYNGEERAKGNILERFSAQQFPDLHSELNLSSLELGDSALYFCASSVRPSGELFFGEGSRLTVL.

The V and J genes are TRBV18 and TRBJ2-7, with a possible D match to TRBD1 (5 bases). V was shortened by 4 bases and J by 2 bases, with 15 bases between the two germline ends. The germline CDR1 and CDR2 sequences are KGHSH and LQKENI. CDR3 length: 15 residues. The CDR3 DNA is TGTGCCAGCTCACTAGGACAAGCCCGTACCTACGAGCAGTACTTC. This translates into CASSLGQARTYEQYF.

As to this clone: Within the sample, other DNA sequences also encode this same CDR3. The rearrangement uses TRBV7-2 and TRBJ2-1, with D possibly being TRBD2 (6 bases). The length of the CDR3 is 15 residues. CDR1 is SGHTA and CDR2 is FQGNSA in the germline V gene. Trimming left V 1 base short and J 3 bases short, with 10 bases between. CDR3 loop: CASSLGAAGYNEQFF. The CDR3, as DNA: TGTGCCAGCAGCTTAGGTGCAGCGGGCTACAATGAGCAGTTCTTC.

This chain joins TRBV2 and TRBJ2-7; 7 positions agree with TRBD1. The trim removed 4 bases at V and 2 bases at J, leaving 5 bases unmatched. Germline-derived CDR1 and CDR2 are SNHLY and FYNNEI. This CDR3 region has 14 residues. In nucleotides, the CDR3 is TGTGCCAGCAGTGCCGGGACAGACCCCTACGAGCAGTACTTC. It translates to CASSAGTDPYEQYF.

The chain couples TRBV4-2 to TRBJ2-4, with 12 positions matching TRBD2. From germline, CDR1 is LGHNA and CDR2 YNFKEQ. The junction had 10 bases not matched to a gene; V was cut back by 0 bases and J by 1 base. The CDR3 is made up of 20 amino acids. In DNA, the CDR3 is TGTGCCAGCAGCCAAGATACAACTAGCGGGAGGCCAGGGGCCAAAAACATTCAGTACTTC. Translating it yields CASSQDTTSGRPGAKNIQYF.

The gene calls are TRBV28 and TRBJ1-2; no firm D call. CDR1 is MDHEN and CDR2 is SYDVKM in the germline V gene. The CDR3 contains 13 residues. The V end lost 2 bases, the J end lost 6 bases, and 10 bases lay between the germline ends. The CDR3 protein is CASSLNTYHGYTF. The CDR3 nucleotides are TGTGCCAGCAGTTTAAATACATACCATGGCTACACCTTC.

The chain carries TRBV4-2 and TRBJ2-2; the D gene is possibly TRBD1 (6 bases). The germline V and J ends were trimmed by 6 bases and 0 bases, with 8 bases remaining between them. CDR3 length: 14 amino acids. Germline V gene data show CDR1 as LGHNA and CDR2 as YNFKEQ. The CDR3 bases are TGTGCCAGCAGAGGACAGACGAACACCGGGGAGCTGTTTTTT. Translation: CASRGQTNTGELFF.

This rearrangement joins TRBV9 to TRBJ2-1; 15 bases are shared with TRBD2. This CDR3 has 23 residues. The junction had 20 bases not matched to a gene; V was cut back by 4 bases and J by 0 bases. CDR1 and CDR2 from the germline V gene are SGDLS and YYNGEE. CDR3 sequence: CASSPGTSGRLPSYSSSYNEQFF. The CDR3 bases are TGTGCCAGCAGCCCCGGGACTAGCGGGAGGCTACCGTCATATTCGAGCTCCTACAATGAGCAGTTCTTC. The variable domain in full, with the rest retrieved from reference TRBV9 and TRBJ2-1, is DSGVTQTPKHLITATGQRVTLRCSPRSGDLSVYWYQQSLDQGLQFLIQYYNGEERAKGNILERFSAQQFPDLHSELNLSSLELGDSALYFCASSPGTSGRLPSYSSSYNEQFFGPGTRLTVL.

Note on this clone: This specimen includes other DNA sequences encoding the same CDR3. The V and J genes are TRBV11-2 and TRBJ2-7; D possibly corresponds to TRBD1 (5 bases). CDR3 length equals 13 residues. CDR1 and CDR2 (germline): SGHAT, FQNNGV. Trimming took 5 bases from V and 6 from J, leaving 14 bases between them. For the CDR3, the DNA is TGTGCCAGCAGCCTAGTAAGGGGTGGCGAGCAGTACTTC. It translates to CASSLVRGGEQYF.

V and J are TRBV19 and TRBJ1-3; 7 nucleotides agree with TRBD1. Germline V gene data show CDR1 as LNHDA and CDR2 as SQIVND (reference sequence). The CDR3 is 16 residues long. Losses at the gene ends were 5 bases for V and 6 bases for J; bases not matched to a gene: 13. The CDR3: CASSLLLTGEENTIYF. CDR3 DNA: TGTGCCAGTAGTCTTCTTCTTACAGGGGAGGAAAACACCATATATTTT. The full variable domain, its missing parts supplied by reference TRBV19 and TRBJ1-3, is DGGITQSPKYLFRKEGQNVTLSCEQNLNHDAMYWYRQDPGQGLRLIYYSQIVNDFQKGDIAEGYSVSREKKESFPLTVTSAQKNPTAFYLCASSLLLTGEENTIYFGEGSWLTVV.

The rearrangement joins TRBV9 to TRBJ2-7, with TRBD2 matching over 7 bases. Looked up from germline, CDR1 is SGDLS and CDR2 is YYNGEE. CDR3 length: 14 residues. With 4 bases clipped from V and 4 bases from J, the junction kept 8 bases outside the gene matches. This chain's CDR3 is CASSRGDFGYEQYF. CDR3 sequence (DNA): TGTGCCAGCAGCCGGGGGGATTTTGGGTACGAGCAGTACTTC.

The table lists this clone with a few counts. The chain couples TRBV19 to TRBJ1-5; unclear D gene. Germline V gives CDR1 LNHDA, CDR2 SQIVND (reference sequence). Trimming shortened V by 6 bases and J by 0 bases, and 9 bases separated the two germline ends. CDR3 length: 14 amino acids. The CDR3 sequence: CASSPQFSNQPQHF. CDR3 nucleotide sequence: TGTGCCAGTAGCCCACAGTTTAGCAATCAGCCCCAGCATTTT. The entire variable domain, with the rest obtained from reference TRBV19 and TRBJ1-5, is as follows: DGGITQSPKYLFRKEGQNVTLSCEQNLNHDAMYWYRQDPGQGLRLIYYSQIVNDFQKGDIAEGYSVSREKKESFPLTVTSAQKNPTAFYLCASSPQFSNQPQHFGDGTRLSIL.

The sample holds a few counts of this clone. This sample includes further DNA sequences coding for the same CDR3. The chain combines TRBV11-2 with TRBJ2-1; 14 positions match TRBD2. There are 17 residues in the CDR3. From germline, CDR1 is SGHAT and CDR2 FQNNGV. Trimming cost V 1 base and J 7 bases; bases outside gene matches: 6. This chain's CDR3 is CASSLVGLAGGGNEQFF. The CDR3 coding sequence is TGTGCCAGCAGCTTAGTCGGACTAGCGGGAGGCGGGAATGAGCAGTTCTTC.

The CDR3 DNA reads as TGTGCCAGCAGCCAAGGGACAACCCAAGAGACCCAGTACTTC. Translating gives CASSQGTTQETQYF. This chain connects TRBV7-7 to TRBJ2-5; TRBD1 might be the D (6 bases). The germline gives CDR1 SSHAT, CDR2 FNYEAQ (reference sequence). The CDR3 loop spans 14 amino acids. The V gene lost 5 bases and the J gene lost 1 base, with 11 bases spanning the gap.

J is TRBJ2-2 and V is TRBV19; TRBD2 matches 13 bases. Germline V gene data show CDR1 as LNHDA and CDR2 as SQIVND (reference sequence). This CDR3 has 18 amino acids. Germline trimming cut 4 bases from V and 2 bases from J; bases unmatched to any gene: 7. CDR3 nucleotides: TGTGCCAGTAGTACCCCCGGACTAGCGGGGGCAAACACCGGGGAGCTGTTTTTT. Protein: CASSTPGLAGANTGELFF.

The J gene is TRBJ1-1, the V gene TRBV28; D is uncertain. The CDR3 totals 11 residues. Germline V gene sequence: CDR1 MDHEN, CDR2 SYDVKM. V lost 8 bases and J lost 3, with 7 bases in between. For the CDR3, the DNA is TGTGCCAGCGTTATGGACACTGAAGCTTTCTTT. It yields the protein CASVMDTEAFF.